This TCR beta chain was profiled in a study of T cell responses to AZD1222 COVID-19 vaccine. Study-level findings and limits: Vaccine-associated CD4 TCRs spanned spike, dominant at 160-218 and 743-854. A mostly white British donor set with more females was recruited, and clonal diversity was possibly underestimated. Spike-specific TCR breadth and depth rose after two AZD1222 doses.

As for this clone: What it binds is unknown.

Trimming pared 7 bases from V and 1 base from J, leaving 12 bases between. This CDR3 region has 14 residues. Germline V gene data show CDR1 as SGHRS and CDR2 as YFSETQ. Generated by immunoSEQ multiplex PCR, the TCRdb table keeps only in-frame clones and is missing some. This sample has fewer than 120,000 clones; 70% to 90% occur once, and the top ten carry about 3.3%. This specimen consisted of peripheral blood, obtained on day 0 of AZD1222 vaccination. The sequence derives from an adult in good health. J is TRBJ1-3 and V is TRBV5-1, with unresolved D. Here the CDR3 reads CASSETRSGNTIYF. CDR3 bases: TGCGCCAGCTCCGAAACGAGGTCTGGAAACACCATATATTTT.